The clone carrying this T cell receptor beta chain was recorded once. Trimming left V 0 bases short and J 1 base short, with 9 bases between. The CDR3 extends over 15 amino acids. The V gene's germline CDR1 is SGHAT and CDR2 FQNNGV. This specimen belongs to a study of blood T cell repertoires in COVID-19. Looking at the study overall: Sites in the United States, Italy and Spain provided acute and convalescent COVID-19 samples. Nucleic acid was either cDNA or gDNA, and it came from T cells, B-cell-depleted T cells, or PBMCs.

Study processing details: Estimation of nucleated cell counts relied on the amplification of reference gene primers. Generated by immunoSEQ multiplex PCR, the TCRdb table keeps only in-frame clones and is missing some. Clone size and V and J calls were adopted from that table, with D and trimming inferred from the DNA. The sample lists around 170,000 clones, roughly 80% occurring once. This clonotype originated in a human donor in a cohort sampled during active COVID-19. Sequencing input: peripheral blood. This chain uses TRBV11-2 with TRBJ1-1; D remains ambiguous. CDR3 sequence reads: CASSLDGRANTEAFF. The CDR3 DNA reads TGTGCCAGCAGCTTAGATGGGCGGGCGAACACTGAAGCTTTCTTT. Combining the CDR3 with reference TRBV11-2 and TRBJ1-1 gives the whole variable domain EAGVAQSPRYKIIEKRQSVAFWCNPISGHATLYWYQQILGQGPKLLIQFQNNGVVDDSQLPKDRFSAERLKGVDSTLKIQPAKLEDSAVYLCASSLDGRANTEAFFGQGTRLTVV.